This T cell receptor beta chain was documented in a study of follicular helper T cells after annual influenza vaccination. The time point: 2015-2016 season, pre-vaccination. Each time point used about 35 to 100 mL of blood. Only in-frame clones appear in the TCRdb table, and some are missing; sequencing was by immunoSEQ multiplex PCR. The sample contains 11,000 to 15,000 clones, about four fifths of which appear only once. Of note for this clone: The target antigen is unknown.

Study conclusions and caveats: Recurrent ICOS+CD38+ cTfh clonotypes included tetramer and AIM influenza-specific ones.

V was trimmed by 3 bases and J by 6 bases, leaving 18 bases between them. CDR1 and CDR2 (germline): SGHAT, FQNNGV. The CDR3 totals 16 residues. The rearrangement uses TRBV11-2 and TRBJ2-1; perhaps TRBD2 as D (5 bases). The source is an adult who received the influenza vaccine. This specimen consisted of CXCR5- memory CD4+ T cells sorted from blood, obtained on the day of influenza vaccination. Here the CDR3 reads CASSFNMRVGFNEQFF. The CDR3 nucleotides are TGTGCCAGCAGCTTTAATATGCGGGTGGGATTCAATGAGCAGTTCTTC.